These 18 T cell receptor beta chains were sequenced from one sample in a study of CD8 T cells in Susac syndrome. RNA was extracted with the RNeasy kit, and a quantity of about 0.45 to 1 ug was reverse transcribed using random hexamers. TCRdb itself ran the immunoSEQ multiplex PCR reads through MiXCR, one entry per CDR3 protein. The repertoire holds 120,000 to 150,000 distinct CDR3 sequences, with roughly 96% as singletons. Source material: CD4+ T cells from PBMCs. Receptors originate from a human donor with multiple sclerosis.

The chain has TRBV7-8 and TRBJ2-1, with D perhaps matching TRBD2 (6 bases). The germline V and J ends were trimmed by 5 bases and 4 bases, with 15 bases remaining between them. Germline-derived CDR1 and CDR2 are SGHVS and FQNEAQ. CDR3 length equals 15 residues. CDR3 sequence (DNA): TGTGCCAGCAGCGCCTGGGGCGGGACTTACAATGAGCAGTTCTTC. It encodes CASSAWGGTYNEQFF.

The chain is built from TRBV2 and TRBJ1-1, with D possibly being TRBD1 (6 bases). The V end lost 0 bases, the J end lost 7 bases, and 15 bases lay between the germline ends. CDR1 and CDR2 from the germline V gene are SNHLY and FYNNEI. CDR3 size: 15 residues. CDR3 DNA sequence: TGTGCCAGCAGTGAAGCGCTTCAGGGGACCAGTGAAGCTTTCTTT. Encoded protein: CASSEALQGTSEAFF.

The V and J genes are TRBV7-2 and TRBJ2-5, with 12 bases lining up with TRBD2. The CDR3 is 15 amino acids. Germline CDR1 reads SGHTA; CDR2 reads FQGNSA. J was trimmed by 4 bases and V by 0 bases; bases with no gene match: 0. CDR3 region: CASSLATSGRETQYF. The DNA of the CDR3 is TGTGCCAGCAGCTTAGCGACTAGCGGGAGAGAGACCCAGTACTTC.

V is TRBV29-1 and J is TRBJ2-7, with D hard to call. There are 11 residues in the CDR3. CDR1 and CDR2 from the germline V gene are SQVTM and ANQGSEA. V was cut by 4 bases and J by 0 bases, with 4 bases left in between. The CDR3 nucleotides are TGCAGCGTTGCCAACTCCTACGAGCAGTACTTC. Amino acids: CSVANSYEQYF.

This clonotype has just a few counts. This chain uses TRBV11-1 with TRBJ2-3; 14 nucleotides align to TRBD2. The trim removed 4 bases at V and 1 base at J, leaving 4 bases unmatched. Germline values: CDR1 SGHAT, CDR2 FQDESV (reference sequence). The CDR3 length is 17 residues. CDR3 in DNA: TGTGCCAGCAGCTCGGGACTAGCGGGAGTCCGCACAGATACGCAGTATTTT. Translated, it gives CASSSGLAGVRTDTQYF.

The chain joins TRBV19 to TRBJ2-1; 7 bases agree with TRBD2. This CDR3 is built from 13 residues. The junction had 5 bases not matched to a gene; V was cut back by 6 bases and J by 6 bases. Looked up from germline, CDR1 is LNHDA and CDR2 is SQIVND (reference sequence). For the CDR3, the DNA is TGTGCCAGTAGCAGCGGGACGTTCAATGAGCAGTTCTTC. This sequence encodes CASSSGTFNEQFF. Full variable domain (outside the CDR3, taken from reference TRBV19 and TRBJ2-1): DGGITQSPKYLFRKEGQNVTLSCEQNLNHDAMYWYRQDPGQGLRLIYYSQIVNDFQKGDIAEGYSVSREKKESFPLTVTSAQKNPTAFYLCASSSGTFNEQFFGPGTRLTVL.

The chain links TRBV28 to TRBJ1-2; TRBD1 aligns across 9 bases. Germline-derived CDR1 and CDR2 are MDHEN and SYDVKM. This CDR3 has 14 residues. V lost 6 bases, J lost 8 bases, and 10 bases stayed unmatched. The CDR3: CASRSDRGNHGYTF. The CDR3 bases are TGTGCCAGCAGGTCGGACAGGGGAAATCACGGCTACACCTTC.

V usage is TRBV20-1 and J usage is TRBJ1-6, with 10 nucleotides matching TRBD1. This CDR3 comprises 15 residues. The germline V gene encodes CDR1 DFQATT and CDR2 SNEGSKA (reference sequence). V lost 3 bases and J lost 7; bases outside the gene matches: 6. The CDR3 coding sequence is TGCAGTGCTAGTGACAGGGGGCTATGGAATTCACCCCTCCACTTT. Translating it yields CSASDRGLWNSPLHF.

This chain links TRBV6-5 with TRBJ2-1; 10 nucleotides align to TRBD1. The V and J ends lost 2 bases and 6 bases, in that order; junction bases with no gene match: 4. Germline CDR1 is MNHEY and CDR2 is SVGAGI. The CDR3 has 15 amino acids. The CDR3 DNA follows: TGTGCCAGCAGTTACGGAAGGACAGGGGGCAATGAGCAGTTCTTC. Translating gives CASSYGRTGGNEQFF.

The V gene is TRBV5-6, the J gene TRBJ2-1; TRBD1 matches 7 bases. Germline CDR1 is SGHDT and CDR2 is YYEEEE. This CDR3 is 15 amino acids long. Unmatched junction bases numbered 8, after V lost 4 bases and J lost 4 bases. This chain's CDR3 is CASSALTGRYNEQFF. The CDR3 DNA reads as TGTGCCAGCAGCGCGCTGACAGGGCGGTACAATGAGCAGTTCTTC. The complete variable domain, with remaining parts taken from reference TRBV5-6 and TRBJ2-1, reads DAGVTQSPTHLIKTRGQQVTLRCSPKSGHDTVSWYQQALGQGPQFIFQYYEEEERQRGNFPDRFSGHQFPNYSSELNVNALLLGDSALYLCASSALTGRYNEQFFGPGTRLTVL.

This chain joins TRBV20-1 and TRBJ1-2; possible D gene TRBD1, 5 bases. The V end was cut by 3 bases, the J end by 6 bases, with 14 bases between. Germline CDR1 reads DFQATT; CDR2 reads SNEGSKA (reference sequence). This CDR3 has 13 residues. CDR3 sequence reads: CSARNRGIDGYTF. In nucleotides, the CDR3 is TGCAGTGCTAGGAATCGGGGGATCGATGGCTACACCTTC.

This CDR3 reads CASSQVQHGSYEQYF. Here the CDR3 DNA reads TGTGCCAGCAGCCAAGTTCAACATGGCTCCTACGAGCAGTACTTC. The rearrangement joins TRBV3-1 to TRBJ2-7, with D hard to call. V was cut by 1 base and J by 0 bases, with 10 bases left in between. The germline V gene encodes CDR1 LGHDT and CDR2 YNNKEL (reference sequence). The CDR3 length is 15 residues.

This clonotype was found once. Germline is not matched at one junction end, which may reflect a read error. The CDR3 DNA follows: TGCAGTGCAAGAGCCGGGGGAACTGAAGCTTTCTTT. This sequence encodes CSARAGGTEAFF. The chain recombines TRBV20-1 with TRBJ1-1, with D perhaps matching TRBD1 (5 bases). In germline, CDR1 is DFQATT, CDR2 SNEGSKA (reference sequence). The CDR3 extends over 12 amino acids.

The chain is built from TRBV24-1 and TRBJ2-1; 10 bases match TRBD2. CDR3 length: 16 residues. In germline, CDR1 is KGHDR, CDR2 SFDVKD. The trim removed 1 base at V and 7 bases at J, leaving 6 bases unmatched. This CDR3 reads CATSDLAGGSQNEQFF. CDR3 nucleotide sequence: TGTGCCACCAGTGATTTAGCGGGAGGGAGTCAGAATGAGCAGTTCTTC.

CDR3 sequence (DNA): TGTGCCAGCAGCTTAGATGTCAGACCCTACGAGCAGTACTTC. It is translated as CASSLDVRPYEQYF. The V and J genes are TRBV7-6 and TRBJ2-7, with D uncertain. Trimming removed 1 base from V and 2 bases from J, with 9 bases in between. The germline CDR1 and CDR2 sequences are SGHVS and FNYEAQ. CDR3 length equals 14 residues. Drawing the rest from reference TRBV7-6 and TRBJ2-7, the complete variable domain is GAGVSQSPRYKVTKRGQDVALRCDPISGHVSLYWYRQALGQGPEFLTYFNYEAQQDKSGLPNDRFSAERPEGSISTLTIQRTEQRDSAMYRCASSLDVRPYEQYFGPGTRLTVT.

The chain uses TRBV4-1 and TRBJ1-2; tentatively, D is TRBD1 (6 bases). The CDR3 has 14 residues. V dropped 0 bases and J dropped 8 bases, with 13 bases sitting between them. CDR1 and CDR2 (germline): MGHRA, YSYEKL. In DNA form, the CDR3 reads TGCGCCAGCAGCCAAGAGCAGGGGCGAATGGGCTACACCTTC. Translating it yields CASSQEQGRMGYTF.

The chain recombines TRBV2 with TRBJ1-5, with D possibly TRBD1 on 6 matching bases. The CDR3 length is 15 residues. Looked up from germline, CDR1 is SNHLY and CDR2 is FYNNEI. V was clipped by 6 bases and J by 2 bases, with 14 bases between them. The chain's CDR3 is CASRAGEVGNQPQHF. CDR3 bases: TGTGCCAGCAGGGCAGGGGAGGTGGGCAATCAGCCCCAGCATTTT.

J is TRBJ2-7 and V is TRBV4-1; D unresolved. CDR1 and CDR2 (germline): MGHRA, YSYEKL. This CDR3 has 16 residues. With 0 bases removed from V and 1 base from J, the gap between germline ends came to 13 bases. The CDR3 loop reads CASSQDPGGRSYEQYF. CDR3 sequence (DNA): TGCGCCAGCAGCCAAGATCCTGGCGGCAGGTCCTACGAGCAGTACTTC.